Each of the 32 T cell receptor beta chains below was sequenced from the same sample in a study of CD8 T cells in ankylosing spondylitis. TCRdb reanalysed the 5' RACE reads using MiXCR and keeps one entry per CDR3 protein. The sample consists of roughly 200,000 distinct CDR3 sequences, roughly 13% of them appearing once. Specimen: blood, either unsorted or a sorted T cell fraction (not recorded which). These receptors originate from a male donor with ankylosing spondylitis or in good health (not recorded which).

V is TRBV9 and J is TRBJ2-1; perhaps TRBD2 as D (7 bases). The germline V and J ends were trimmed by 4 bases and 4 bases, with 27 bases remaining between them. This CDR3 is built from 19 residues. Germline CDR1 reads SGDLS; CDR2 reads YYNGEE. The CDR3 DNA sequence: TGTGCCAGCAGCCCTTTCAAGACTAGCCCAACAGGGACGTACAATGAGCAGTTCTTC. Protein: CASSPFKTSPTGTYNEQFF.

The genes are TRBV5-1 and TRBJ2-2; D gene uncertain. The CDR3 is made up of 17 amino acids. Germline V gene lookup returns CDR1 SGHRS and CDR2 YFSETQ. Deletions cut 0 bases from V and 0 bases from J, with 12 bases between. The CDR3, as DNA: TGCGCCAGCAGCTTGGGCGGAAGAGCATCGAACACCGGGGAGCTGTTTTTT. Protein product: CASSLGGRASNTGELFF.

The CDR3 sequence: CSVVESGYTF. CDR3 bases: TGCAGCGTTGTAGAGTCGGGCTACACCTTC. V usage is TRBV29-1 and J usage is TRBJ1-2; D remains ambiguous. V lost 4 bases, J lost 8 bases, and 8 bases lay in between. CDR1 SQVTM and CDR2 ANQGSEA come from the germline V gene. This CDR3 contains 10 residues. Variable domain in full (rest from reference TRBV29-1 and TRBJ1-2): SAVISQKPSRDICQRGTSLTIQCQVDSQVTMMFWYRQQPGQSLTLIATANQGSEATYESGFVIDKFPISRPNLTFSTLTVSNMSPEDSSIYLCSVVESGYTFGSGTRLTVV.

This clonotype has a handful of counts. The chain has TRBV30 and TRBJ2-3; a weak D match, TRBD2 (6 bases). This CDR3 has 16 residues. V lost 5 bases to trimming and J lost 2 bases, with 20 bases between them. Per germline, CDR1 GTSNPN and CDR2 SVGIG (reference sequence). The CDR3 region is CAWGGDSATTTDTQYF. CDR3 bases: TGTGCCTGGGGTGGGGACTCCGCTACTACCACAGATACGCAGTATTTT.

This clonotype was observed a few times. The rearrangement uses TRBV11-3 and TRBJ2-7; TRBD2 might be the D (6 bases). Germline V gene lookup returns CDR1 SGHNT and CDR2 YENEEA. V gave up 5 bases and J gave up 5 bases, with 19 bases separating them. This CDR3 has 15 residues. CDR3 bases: TGTGCCAGCAGCCCTAATGGGGTTGGGAGGAACGAGCAGTACTTC. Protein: CASSPNGVGRNEQYF.

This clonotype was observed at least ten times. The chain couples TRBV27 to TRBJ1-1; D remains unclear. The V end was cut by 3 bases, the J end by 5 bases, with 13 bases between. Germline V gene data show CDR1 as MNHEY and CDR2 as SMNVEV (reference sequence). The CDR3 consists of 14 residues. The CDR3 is CASSLWTGRTEAFF. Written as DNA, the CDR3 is TGTGCCAGCAGTTTGTGGACCGGGAGAACTGAAGCTTTCTTT.

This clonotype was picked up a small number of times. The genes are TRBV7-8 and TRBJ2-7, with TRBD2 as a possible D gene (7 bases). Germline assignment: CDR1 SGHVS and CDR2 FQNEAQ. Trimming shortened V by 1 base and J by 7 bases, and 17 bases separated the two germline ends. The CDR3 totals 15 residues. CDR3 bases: TGTGCCAGCAGCTTAGATACCCGGGGGGCAGGGGAGCAGTACTTC. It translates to CASSLDTRGAGEQYF.

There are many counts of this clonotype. The CDR3 sequence is CSVDPGSGANVLTF. The CDR3, as DNA: TGCAGCGTCGATCCCGGGTCTGGGGCCAACGTCCTGACTTTC. V and J are TRBV29-1 and TRBJ2-6; D gene unclear. The germline CDR1 and CDR2 sequences are SQVTM and ANQGSEA. Trimming shortened V by 6 bases and J by 1 base, and 10 bases separated the two germline ends. The CDR3 is 14 residues long.

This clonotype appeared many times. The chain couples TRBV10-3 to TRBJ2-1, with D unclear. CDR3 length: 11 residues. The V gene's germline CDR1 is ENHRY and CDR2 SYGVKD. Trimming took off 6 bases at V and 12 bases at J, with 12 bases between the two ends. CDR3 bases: TGTGCCATCAGCCATAGGAAAGTGCAGTTCTTC. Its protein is CAISHRKVQFF.

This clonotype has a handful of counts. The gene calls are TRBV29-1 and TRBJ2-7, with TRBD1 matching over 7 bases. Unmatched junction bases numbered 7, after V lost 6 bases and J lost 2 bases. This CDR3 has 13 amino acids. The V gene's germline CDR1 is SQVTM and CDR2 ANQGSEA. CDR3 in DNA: TGCAGCGTCAACGCAGGGGGTACCTACGAGCAGTACTTC. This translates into CSVNAGGTYEQYF.

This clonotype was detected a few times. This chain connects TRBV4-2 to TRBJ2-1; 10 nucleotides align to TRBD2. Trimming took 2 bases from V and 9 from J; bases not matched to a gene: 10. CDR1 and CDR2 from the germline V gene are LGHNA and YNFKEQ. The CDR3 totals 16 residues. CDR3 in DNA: TGTGCCAGCAGCCAAACTAGCGGGAACCCTTTTGGTGAGCAGTTCTTC. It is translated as CASSQTSGNPFGEQFF.

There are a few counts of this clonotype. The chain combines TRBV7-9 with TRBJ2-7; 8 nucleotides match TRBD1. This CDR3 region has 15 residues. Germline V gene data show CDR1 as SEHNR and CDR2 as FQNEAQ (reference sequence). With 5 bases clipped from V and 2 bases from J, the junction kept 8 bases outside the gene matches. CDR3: CASSTWDRRPYEQYF. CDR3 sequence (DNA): TGTGCCAGCAGCACCTGGGACAGGCGTCCCTACGAGCAGTACTTC.

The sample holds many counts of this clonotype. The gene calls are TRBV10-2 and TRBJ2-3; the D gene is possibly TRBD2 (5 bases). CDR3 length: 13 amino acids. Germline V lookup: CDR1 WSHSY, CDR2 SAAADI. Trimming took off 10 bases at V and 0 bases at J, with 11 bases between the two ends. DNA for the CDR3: TGCGCCACCAGCGGCCCCAGCACAGATACGCAGTATTTT. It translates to CATSGPSTDTQYF.

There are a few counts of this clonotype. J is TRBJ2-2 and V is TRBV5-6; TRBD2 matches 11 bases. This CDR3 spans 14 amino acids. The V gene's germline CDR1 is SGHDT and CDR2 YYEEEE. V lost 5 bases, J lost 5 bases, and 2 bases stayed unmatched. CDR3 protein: CASRWTSGTGELFF. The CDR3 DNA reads TGTGCCAGCAGGTGGACTAGCGGGACCGGGGAGCTGTTTTTT. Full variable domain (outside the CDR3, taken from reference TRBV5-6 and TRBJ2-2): DAGVTQSPTHLIKTRGQQVTLRCSPKSGHDTVSWYQQALGQGPQFIFQYYEEEERQRGNFPDRFSGHQFPNYSSELNVNALLLGDSALYLCASRWTSGTGELFFGEGSRLTVL.

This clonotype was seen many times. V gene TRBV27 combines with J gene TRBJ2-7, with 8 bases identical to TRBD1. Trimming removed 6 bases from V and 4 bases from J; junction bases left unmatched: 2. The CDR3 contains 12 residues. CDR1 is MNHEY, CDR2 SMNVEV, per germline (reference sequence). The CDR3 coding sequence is TGTGCCAGCAGGACAGGGGCTTACGAGCAGTACTTC. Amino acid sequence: CASRTGAYEQYF.

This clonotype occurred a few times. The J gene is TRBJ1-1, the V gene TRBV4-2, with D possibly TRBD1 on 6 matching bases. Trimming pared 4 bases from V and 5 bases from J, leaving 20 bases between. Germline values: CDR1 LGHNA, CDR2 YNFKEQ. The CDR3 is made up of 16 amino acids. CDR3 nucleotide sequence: TGTGCCAGCAGCCCAGGGGCGGAGGGCATGTGGACTGAAGCTTTCTTT. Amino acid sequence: CASSPGAEGMWTEAFF.

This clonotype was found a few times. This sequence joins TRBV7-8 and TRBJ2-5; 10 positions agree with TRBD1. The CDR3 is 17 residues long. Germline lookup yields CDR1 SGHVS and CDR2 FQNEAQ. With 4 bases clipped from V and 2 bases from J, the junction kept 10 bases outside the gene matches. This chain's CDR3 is CASSSKTGQGGQETQYF. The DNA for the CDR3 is TGTGCCAGCAGCTCGAAGACTGGACAGGGGGGGCAAGAGACCCAGTACTTC. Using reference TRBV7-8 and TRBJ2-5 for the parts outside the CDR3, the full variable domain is GAGVSQSPRYKVAKRGQDVALRCDPISGHVSLFWYQQALGQGPEFLTYFQNEAQLDKSGLPSDRFFAERPEGSVSTLKIQRTQQEDSAVYLCASSSKTGQGGQETQYFGPGTRLLVL.

The CDR3 DNA follows: TGTGCCAGCAGCCAAGATCTTGTGGGCTACGAGCAGTACTTC. Its protein is CASSQDLVGYEQYF. V gene TRBV14 combines with J gene TRBJ2-7; D remains ambiguous. The CDR3 sequence is 14 residues long. V lost 0 bases and J lost 3, with 9 bases in between. The germline V gene has CDR1 SGHDN and CDR2 FVKESK. Combining the CDR3 with reference TRBV14 and TRBJ2-7 gives the whole variable domain EAGVTQFPSHSVIEKGQTVTLRCDPISGHDNLYWYRRVMGKEIKFLLHFVKESKQDESGMPNNRFLAERTGGTYSTLKVQPAELEDSGVYFCASSQDLVGYEQYFGPGTRLTVT.

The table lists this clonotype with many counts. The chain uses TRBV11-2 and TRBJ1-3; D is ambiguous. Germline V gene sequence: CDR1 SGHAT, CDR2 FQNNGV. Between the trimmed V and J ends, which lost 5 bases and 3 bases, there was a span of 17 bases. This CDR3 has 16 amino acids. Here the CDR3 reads CASSRRPYPGGNTIYF. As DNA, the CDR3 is TGTGCCAGCAGCCGTAGGCCTTACCCGGGTGGAAACACCATATATTTT.

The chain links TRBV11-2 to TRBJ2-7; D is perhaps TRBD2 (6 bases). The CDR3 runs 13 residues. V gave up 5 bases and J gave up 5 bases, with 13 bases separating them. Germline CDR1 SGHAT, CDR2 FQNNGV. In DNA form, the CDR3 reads TGTGCCAGCAGCCCGGGAGAGGTCCACGAGCAGTACTTC. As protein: CASSPGEVHEQYF.

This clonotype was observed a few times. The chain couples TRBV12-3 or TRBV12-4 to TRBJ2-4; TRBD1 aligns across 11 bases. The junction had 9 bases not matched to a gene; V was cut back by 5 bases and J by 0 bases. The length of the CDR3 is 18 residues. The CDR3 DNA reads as TGTGCCAGCAGTCAAGGGACAGGGGGTCCTCTAGCCAAAAACATTCAGTACTTC. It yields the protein CASSQGTGGPLAKNIQYF.

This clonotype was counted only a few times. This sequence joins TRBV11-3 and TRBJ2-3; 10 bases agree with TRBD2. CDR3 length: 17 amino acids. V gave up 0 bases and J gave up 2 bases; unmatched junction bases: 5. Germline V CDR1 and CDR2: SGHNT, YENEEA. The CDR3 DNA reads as TGTGCCAGCAGCTTAGATTTGAGCGGGGGGGTCACAGATACGCAGTATTTT. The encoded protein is CASSLDLSGGVTDTQYF.

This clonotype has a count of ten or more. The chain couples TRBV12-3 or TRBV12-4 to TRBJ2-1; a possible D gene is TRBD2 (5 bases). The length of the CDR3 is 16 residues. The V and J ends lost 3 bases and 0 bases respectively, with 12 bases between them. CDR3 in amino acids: CASSLEALSSYNEQFF. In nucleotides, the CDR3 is TGTGCCAGCAGTTTGGAGGCCCTTAGCTCCTACAATGAGCAGTTCTTC.

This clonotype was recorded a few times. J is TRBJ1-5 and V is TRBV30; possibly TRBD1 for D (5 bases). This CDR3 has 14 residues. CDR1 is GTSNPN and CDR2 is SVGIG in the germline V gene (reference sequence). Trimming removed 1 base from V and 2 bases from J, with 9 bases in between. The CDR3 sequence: CAWSEGTGNQPQHF. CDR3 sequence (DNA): TGTGCCTGGAGTGAAGGGACGGGCAATCAGCCCCAGCATTTT.

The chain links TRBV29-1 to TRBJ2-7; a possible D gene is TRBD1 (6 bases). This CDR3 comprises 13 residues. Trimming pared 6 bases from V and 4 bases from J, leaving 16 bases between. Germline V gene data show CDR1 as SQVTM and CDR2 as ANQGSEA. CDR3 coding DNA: TGCAGCGTCCTTCCGGGACATAATTACGAGCAGTACTTC. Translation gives CSVLPGHNYEQYF.

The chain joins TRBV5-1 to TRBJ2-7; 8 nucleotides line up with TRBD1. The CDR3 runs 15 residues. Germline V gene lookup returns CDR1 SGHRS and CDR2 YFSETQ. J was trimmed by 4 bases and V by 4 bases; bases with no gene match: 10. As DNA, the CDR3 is TGCGCCAGCAGCCCTGAATCAGGACAGGGATACGAGCAGTACTTC. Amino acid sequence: CASSPESGQGYEQYF.

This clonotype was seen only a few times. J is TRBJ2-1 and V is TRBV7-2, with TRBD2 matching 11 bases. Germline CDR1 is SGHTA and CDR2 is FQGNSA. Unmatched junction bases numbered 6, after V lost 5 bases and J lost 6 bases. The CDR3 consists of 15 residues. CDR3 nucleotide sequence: TGTGCCAGCAGCCTCCATAGCGGGGGGGGCAATGAGCAGTTCTTC. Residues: CASSLHSGGGNEQFF. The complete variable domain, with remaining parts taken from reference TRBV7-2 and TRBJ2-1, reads GAGVSQSPSNKVTEKGKDVELRCDPISGHTALYWYRQSLGQGLEFLIYFQGNSAPDKSGLPSDRFSAERTGGSVSTLTIQRTQQEDSAVYLCASSLHSGGGNEQFFGPGTRLTVL.

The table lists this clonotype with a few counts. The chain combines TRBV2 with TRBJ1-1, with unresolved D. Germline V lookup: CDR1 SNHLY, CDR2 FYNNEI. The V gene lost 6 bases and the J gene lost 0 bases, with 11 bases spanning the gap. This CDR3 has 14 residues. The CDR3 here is CASRAVDLNTEAFF. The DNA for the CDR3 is TGTGCCAGCAGAGCTGTGGACCTGAACACTGAAGCTTTCTTT. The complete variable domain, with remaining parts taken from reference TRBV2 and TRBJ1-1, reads EPEVTQTPSHQVTQMGQEVILRCVPISNHLYFYWYRQILGQKVEFLVSFYNNEISEKSEIFDDQFSVERPDGSNFTLKIRSTKLEDSAMYFCASRAVDLNTEAFFGQGTRLTVV.

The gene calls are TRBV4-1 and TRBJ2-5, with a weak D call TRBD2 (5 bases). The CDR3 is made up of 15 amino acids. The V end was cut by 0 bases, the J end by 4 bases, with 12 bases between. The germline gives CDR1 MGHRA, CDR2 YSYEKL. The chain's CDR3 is CASSQEGRGPETQYF. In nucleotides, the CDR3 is TGCGCCAGCAGCCAAGAAGGTCGGGGTCCAGAGACCCAGTACTTC.

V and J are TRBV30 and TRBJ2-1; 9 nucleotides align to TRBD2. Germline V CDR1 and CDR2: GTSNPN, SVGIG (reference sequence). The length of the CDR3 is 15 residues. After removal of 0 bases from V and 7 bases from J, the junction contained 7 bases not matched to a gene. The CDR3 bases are TGTGCCTGGAGTGTGGCGGGGGGGCCCTGGAATGAGCAGTTCTTC. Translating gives CAWSVAGGPWNEQFF.

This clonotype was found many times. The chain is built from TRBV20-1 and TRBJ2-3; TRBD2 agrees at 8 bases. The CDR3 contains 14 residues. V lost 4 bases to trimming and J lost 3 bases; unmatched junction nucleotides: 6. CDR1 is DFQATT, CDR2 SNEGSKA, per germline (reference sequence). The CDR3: CSATDPSGTDTQYF. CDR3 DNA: TGCAGTGCTACGGACCCTAGCGGGACAGATACGCAGTATTTT.

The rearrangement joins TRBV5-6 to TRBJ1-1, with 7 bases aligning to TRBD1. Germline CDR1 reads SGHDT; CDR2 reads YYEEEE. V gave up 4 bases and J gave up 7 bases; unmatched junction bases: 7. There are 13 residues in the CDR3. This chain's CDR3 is CASSPDRAHEAFF. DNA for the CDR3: TGTGCCAGCAGCCCCGACAGGGCTCATGAAGCTTTCTTT.